Following are 11 T cell receptor beta chains from one sample sequenced in a study of vaccination and CD4 T cells after COVID-19 (dated by TCRdb to 2022 to 2024). In light of the paper, this sample's treatment or condition label describes: roughly 10-day PBMC culture with coronavirus spike peptide pools or control peptides (ViraFEST assay). CD4+ T cells from unexposed donors were collected before the COVID-19 pandemic (2011-2018). These receptors have no known antigen. To prepare the library, PCR was applied. Sequencing relied on an Illumina iSeq 100. TCR sequencing of DNA from cultured CD4+ T cells used the Oncomine TCR Beta short-read assay at the Johns Hopkins FTIC core. The QIAamp micro DNA kit was used to extract genomic DNA from the cultured CD4+ T cells. Using fastp trimming at Q25 and MiXCR clonotype assembly, TCRdb reanalyzed the public sequencing data and kept in-frame beta chains. Identical CDR3 protein sequences are pooled into one entry, listed with their most common genes and DNA. In this sample the table shows approximately 9,600 distinct CDR3 sequences, around 32% of which occur a single time. The top ten clones comprise 13% of the sample.

Sequenced material: CD4+ T cells from blood, cultured in vitro. These receptors were obtained from a human donor in good health.

This sequence joins TRBV7-9 and TRBJ1-1; tentatively, D is TRBD1 (6 bases). The CDR3 spans 15 residues. The ends were cut back, 0 bases at V and 4 bases at J, with 12 bases in the middle. Germline V gene data show CDR1 as SEHNR and CDR2 as FQNEAQ (reference sequence). CDR3 sequence: CASSLAQGRGTEAFF. The DNA of the CDR3 is TGTGCCAGCAGCTTAGCGCAGGGGAGGGGCACTGAAGCTTTCTTT.

The genes are TRBV20-1 and TRBJ2-1; 7 nucleotides align to TRBD2. Trimming at V came to 0 bases and at J to 6 bases, leaving 5 bases not matched to a gene. Germline CDR1 and CDR2: DFQATT and SNEGSKA (reference sequence). The CDR3 has 14 residues. CDR3 protein: CSARDGASGNEQFF. In DNA, the CDR3 is TGCAGTGCTAGAGATGGGGCTAGCGGCAATGAGCAGTTCTTC.

The V gene is TRBV6-1, the J gene TRBJ1-2; tentative D call: TRBD1 (6 bases). CDR1 and CDR2 from the germline V gene are MNHNS and SASEGT. The CDR3 covers 12 residues. V lost 8 bases and J 6 bases, leaving 13 bases between the germline ends. The DNA for the CDR3 is TGTGCCAGCGGGCCGGGGGGCGATGGCTACACCTTC. This codes for CASGPGGDGYTF.

The chain has TRBV2 and TRBJ1-1; D unclear. Between the trimmed V and J ends, which lost 9 bases and 1 base, there was a span of 9 bases. This CDR3 region has 12 residues. Germline-derived CDR1 and CDR2 are SNHLY and FYNNEI. In DNA form, the CDR3 reads TGTGCCAGTCACACCCAGAACACTGAAGCTTTCTTT. Translated, it gives CASHTQNTEAFF.

The chain recombines TRBV25-1 with TRBJ2-7, with TRBD2 matching over 7 bases. V gave up 4 bases and J gave up 1 base; unmatched junction bases: 7. The CDR3 is 15 amino acids. From germline, CDR1 is MGHDK and CDR2 SYGVNS. The DNA for the CDR3 is TGTGCCAGCAGTGCCGTGTGGGGGGGTTCCTACGAGCAGTACTTC. It translates to CASSAVWGGSYEQYF.

There are a few counts of this clonotype. The chain couples TRBV7-2 to TRBJ2-1, with 14 nucleotides matching TRBD2. Trimming cost V 1 base and J 7 bases; bases outside gene matches: 9. CDR3 size: 18 residues. Germline V gene data show CDR1 as SGHTA and CDR2 as FQGNSA. The CDR3 nucleotides are TGTGCCAGCAGCTTAGGGACTAGCGGGAGGAGGGTGGGTAATGAGCAGTTCTTC. This translates into CASSLGTSGRRVGNEQFF. Complete variable domain (other parts from reference TRBV7-2 and TRBJ2-1): GAGVSQSPSNKVTEKGKDVELRCDPISGHTALYWYRQSLGQGLEFLIYFQGNSAPDKSGLPSDRFSAERTGGSVSTLTIQRTQQEDSAVYLCASSLGTSGRRVGNEQFFGPGTRLTVL.

The table lists this clonotype with a few counts. The J gene is TRBJ2-5, the V gene TRBV15, with D maybe TRBD1 (6 bases). CDR1 is LNHNV, CDR2 YYDKDF, per germline (reference sequence). CDR3 length equals 16 residues. With 3 bases removed from V and 1 base from J, the gap between germline ends came to 15 bases. The CDR3 region is CATSSFGSTGQETQYF. CDR3 DNA: TGTGCCACCAGCAGTTTCGGTTCGACAGGCCAAGAGACCCAGTACTTC.

The chain uses TRBV5-8 and TRBJ2-7; TRBD2 might be the D (5 bases). This CDR3 region has 14 residues. V was pared by 1 base and J by 2 bases, with 10 bases between. Germline CDR1 and CDR2: SGHTS and YDEGEE. The CDR3: CASSLIGVTYEQYF. The CDR3 nucleotides read TGTGCCAGCAGCTTGATCGGGGTAACCTACGAGCAGTACTTC.

This chain uses TRBV15 with TRBJ2-1; 8 bases line up with TRBD2. CDR1 LNHNV and CDR2 YYDKDF come from the germline V gene (reference sequence). The CDR3 covers 15 residues. With 5 bases clipped from V and 7 bases from J, the junction kept 10 bases outside the gene matches. CDR3 bases: TGTGCCACCAGCCATGACCCGGGACTAGAAAATGAGCAGTTCTTC. This sequence encodes CATSHDPGLENEQFF. Using reference TRBV15 and TRBJ2-1 for the parts outside the CDR3, the full variable domain is DAMVIQNPRYQVTQFGKPVTLSCSQTLNHNVMYWYQQKSSQAPKLLFHYYDKDFNNEADTPDNFQSRRPNTSFCFLDIRSPGLGDTAMYLCATSHDPGLENEQFFGPGTRLTVL.

This chain links TRBV6-1 with TRBJ2-1, with 11 bases that match TRBD2. The germline gives CDR1 MNHNS, CDR2 SASEGT. The CDR3 is 14 amino acids. V lost 6 bases to trimming and J lost 8 bases; unmatched junction nucleotides: 6. Here the CDR3 reads CASRLAGANDEQFF. CDR3 nucleotides: TGTGCCAGCAGACTAGCGGGAGCGAATGATGAGCAGTTCTTC.

A few counts support this clonotype. This sequence joins TRBV7-9 and TRBJ1-5; D gene unclear. CDR3 size: 14 residues. Germline assignment: CDR1 SEHNR and CDR2 FQNEAQ (reference sequence). Between the trimmed V and J ends, which lost 6 bases and 1 base, there was a span of 10 bases. In nucleotides, the CDR3 is TGTGCCAGCAGTCAACGGGAAAGCAATCAGCCCCAGCATTTT. Translating gives CASSQRESNQPQHF.